This T cell receptor (beta chain) is drawn from a study of metastatic and nonmetastatic thyroid tumors. As for the study in general: Repertoires from malignant and benign thyroid patients were compared across blood and tumor or nodule tissue.

This CDR3 contains 13 residues. V shed 5 bases, J shed 6 bases, and the junction held 8 bases outside the gene matches. Germline assignment: CDR1 GTSNPN and CDR2 SVGIG (reference sequence). Broader study findings: Significantly higher TCR beta diversity was reportedly seen in malignant thyroid tumors than benign nodules, in blood and tumor.

Every patient underwent thyroid surgery untreated. In the original workflow: Built for papillary thyroid cancer, a distant-metastasis classifier drew on CDR3 differences across clinicopathological groups. From the PCR reads, TCRdb re-called clones with MiXCR. TCRdb's processing, not the study's, gives the V and J calls here. The data show about 15,000 clones, 30% to 35% seen once. In regard to this clone: Its antigen is not known.

The sequence was obtained from a female donor with papillary thyroid cancer or a benign thyroid nodule (not recorded which). Some clones in this sample may be carry-over from other donors' samples. Sequenced: tumor tissue. The gene calls are TRBV30 and TRBJ1-1, with TRBD1 matching over 8 bases. The CDR3 DNA reads TGTGCCTGGGCTAGTGACAGGGGCGCTGAAGCTTTCTTT. Its translation: CAWASDRGAEAFF.